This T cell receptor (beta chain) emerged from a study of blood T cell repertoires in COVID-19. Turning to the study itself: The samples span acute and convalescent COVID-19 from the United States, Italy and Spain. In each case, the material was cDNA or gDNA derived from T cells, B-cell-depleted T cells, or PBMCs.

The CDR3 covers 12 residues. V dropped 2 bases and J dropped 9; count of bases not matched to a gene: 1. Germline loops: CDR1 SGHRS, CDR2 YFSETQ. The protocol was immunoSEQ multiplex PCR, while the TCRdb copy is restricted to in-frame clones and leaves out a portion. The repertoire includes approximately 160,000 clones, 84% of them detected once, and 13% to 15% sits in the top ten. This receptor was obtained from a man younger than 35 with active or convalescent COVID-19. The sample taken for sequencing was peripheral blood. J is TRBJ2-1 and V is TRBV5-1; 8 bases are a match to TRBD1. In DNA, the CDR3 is TGCGCCAGCAGCTTACAGGGGGGTGAGCAGTTCTTC. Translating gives CASSLQGGEQFF.